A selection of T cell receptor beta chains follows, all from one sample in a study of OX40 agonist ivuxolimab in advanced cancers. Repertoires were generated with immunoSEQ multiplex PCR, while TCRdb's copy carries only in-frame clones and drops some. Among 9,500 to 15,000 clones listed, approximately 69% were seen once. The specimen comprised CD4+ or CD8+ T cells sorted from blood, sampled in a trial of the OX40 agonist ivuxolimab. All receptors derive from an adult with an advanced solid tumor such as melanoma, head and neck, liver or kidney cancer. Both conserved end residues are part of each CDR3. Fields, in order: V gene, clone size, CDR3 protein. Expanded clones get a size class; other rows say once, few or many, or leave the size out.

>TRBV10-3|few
CAISAPARGDYEQYF
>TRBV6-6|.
CASSYTGPTYEQYF
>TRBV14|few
CASSQGRYSGNTIYF
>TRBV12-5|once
CASSTWDLRRGTEAFF
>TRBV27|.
CASSLIPGAMNTEAFF
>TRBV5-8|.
CASSLGRPQHF
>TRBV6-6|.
CASSYQAGFTGELFF
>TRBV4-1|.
CASSLSRVTGGNEQFF
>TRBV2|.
CASSVGNTDTQYF
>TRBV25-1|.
CAGWTVNSYNEQFF
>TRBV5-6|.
CASSLVGRENNEQFF
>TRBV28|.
CASMRGIDYEQYF
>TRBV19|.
CASNERGLDTQYF
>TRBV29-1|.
CSVELVGGGIGTDTQYF
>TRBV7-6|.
CASSLVQGASGNTIYF
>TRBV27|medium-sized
CASSLSSDNSPLHF
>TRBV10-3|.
CAISEEGDSNQPQHF
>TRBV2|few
CASSPNPNTEAFF
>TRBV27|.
CASSEWAGGNQPQHF
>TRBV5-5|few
CASSLDRAYEQYF
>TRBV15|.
CATSRDRSGEETQYF
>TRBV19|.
CASSEPDYGAKNIQYF
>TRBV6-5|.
CASRDGYGYTF
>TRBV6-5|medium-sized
CASSYGLAGGPYEQYF
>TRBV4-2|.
CASSQGEGIYEQYF
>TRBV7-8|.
CASSLGAVWEAFF
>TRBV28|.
CASSLGQGSLVTQYF
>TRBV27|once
CASSLSAQLPADTQYF
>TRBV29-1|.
CSVEVYNEQFF
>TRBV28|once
CASRQLPSQGGPMNTEAFF
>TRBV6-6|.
CASSRGDGRPYEQYF
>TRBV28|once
CASSFARYEQYF
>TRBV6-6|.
CASSYYQGGNQPQHF
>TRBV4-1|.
CASSQDPSYRSYEQYF
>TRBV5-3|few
CASSTRGEGYYGYTF
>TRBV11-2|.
CASSLGTSGYYNEQFF
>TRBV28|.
CASSRPDRSLRNSPLHF
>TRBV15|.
CATSGGQLRQETQYF
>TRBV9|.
CASSVPHFSGANVLTF
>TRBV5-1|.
CASSHVTGDEQYF
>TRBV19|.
CASSIGLRGWDTEAFF
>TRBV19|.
CASSIPVAGNEQFF
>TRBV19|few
CASSLTGTEETQYF
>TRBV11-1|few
CASSLSGAINQPQHF
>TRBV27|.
CASSLSFRTSKDEQFF
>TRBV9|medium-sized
CASGGPWGDPNYGYTF
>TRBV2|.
CASGYTEEAEQYF
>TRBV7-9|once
CASSLEMGLAGQFF
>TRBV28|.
CASSHDRAGELFF
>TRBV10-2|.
CASSEAVAGSYEQYF
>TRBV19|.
CASSPLEGLSYEQYF
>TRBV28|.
CASSLFGTGGAGPGNTIYF
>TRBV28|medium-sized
CASSFGDSNQPQHF
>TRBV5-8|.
CASSERTSRAQETQYF
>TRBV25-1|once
CASSEPSNGATNEKLFF
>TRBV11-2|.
CASSSAGGLLGYEQYF
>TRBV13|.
CASSLVGEQFF
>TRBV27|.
CASSLKAGELFF
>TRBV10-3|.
CAIGNSETEQYF
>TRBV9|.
CASSVAADNYGYTF